This entry features one T cell receptor (beta chain) sequence. The antigen remains unidentified. This sample is drawn from a study of CD8+ T cells in alopecia areata. On the study more broadly: The study gave treated patients oral tofacitinib at 5 to 10 mg twice daily. Tofacitinib ran for 6 to 18 months before 6 months off drug. Findings of the study overall: Affected scalp, especially in alopecia totalis/universalis, had a higher clonality than normal scalp did. Patients displayed less clarity in TCR sharing than mice, a finding possibly related to HLA.

Extracted RNA was reverse transcribed into cDNA, the sequencing template. Clones were read by immunoSEQ multiplex PCR, and TCRdb kept only the in-frame ones, dropping some. Of about 200,000 clones in the sample, about 53% were seen once. The CDR3 contains 12 residues. Looked up from germline, CDR1 is KGHSH and CDR2 is LQKENI. Sequencing was performed on CD4+ T cells sorted from blood, taken at week 0. This clonotype was obtained from a human donor with alopecia areata. The chain joins TRBV18 to TRBJ2-7; D gene unclear. The DNA end is more similar to TRBJ2-5, so the J call may be wrong. The CDR3 region has the DNA TGTGCCAGCTCGCGCATCGGCGAGACCCAGTACTTC. Amino acids: CASSRIGETQYF.